This is a list of T cell receptor beta chains from one sample in a study of blood T cell repertoires in COVID-19. Profiling relied on immunoSEQ multiplex PCR, and the TCRdb table lists in-frame clones only, not all of them. The sample gives about 300,000 clones, 65% to 85% of which show up once; over 1.1% is in the top ten. Sequenced: peripheral blood. Receptor source: a human donor with COVID-19, enrolled during active disease. The donor label of this sample is uncertain. The CDR3 runs from the conserved cysteine through the conserved F or W. A D gene is named only where the DNA matches it firmly. Part of the rows lack a size; the others show once, few, many or a class for expanded clones.

NA TRBJ2-3 TRBD1 TRBV28 CASRSAGGVLGDTQYF TGTGCCAGCAGGTCGGCAGGGGGAGTGCTGGGAGATACGCAGTATTTT
NA TRBJ2-6 NA TRBV3-1/TRBV3-2 CASSQDLPGGTGANVLTF TGTGCCAGCAGCCAAGATCTTCCAGGGGGGACTGGGGCCAACGTCCTGACTTTC
NA TRBJ2-7 TRBD1 TRBV7-2 CASSARTGGYEQYF TGTGCCAGCAGCGCAAGGACAGGGGGCTACGAGCAGTACTTC
few TRBJ1-1 NA TRBV28 CASSLQGVGTEAFF TGTGCCAGCAGTTTACAGGGCGTAGGCACTGAAGCTTTCTTT
NA TRBJ1-1 NA TRBV6-5 CASRKRGGGSEAFF TGTGCCAGCAGAAAACGTGGGGGCGGGTCTGAAGCTTTCTTT
few TRBJ1-2 NA TRBV11-2 CASSLEGDGYTF TGTGCCAGCAGCTTAGAAGGGGATGGCTACACCTTC
NA TRBJ1-2 NA TRBV11-2 CASSPGDSTRDYTF TGTGCCAGCAGCCCTGGGGACTCCACTAGGGACTACACCTTC
few TRBJ2-7 TRBD2 TRBV10-2 CASSESPLVAGANYEQYF TGCGCCAGCAGTGAGTCGCCGCTTGTAGCGGGAGCCAACTACGAGCAGTACTTC
NA TRBJ2-5 NA TRBV7-9 CASSLGLAVTGETQYF TGTGCCAGCAGCCTTGGTCTAGCGGTCACAGGGGAGACCCAGTACTTC
few TRBJ1-2 NA TRBV29-1 CSSFNYGYTF TGCAGCTCCTTTAACTATGGCTACACCTTC
NA TRBJ2-3 NA TRBV3-1/TRBV3-2 CASSQGGSTDTQYF TGTGCCAGCAGCCAAGGAGGGAGCACAGATACGCAGTATTTT
NA TRBJ2-5 NA TRBV6-5 CASSSTPRETQYF TGTGCCAGCAGTTCGACTCCAAGGGAGACCCAGTACTTC
NA TRBJ1-6 NA TRBV5-5 CASSLGVSSPLHF TGTGCCAGCAGCCTCGGAGTGAGTTCACCCCTCCACTTT
NA TRBJ1-3 TRBD1 TRBV25-1 CASSDSGGTGNTIYF TGTGCCAGCAGTGACTCAGGGGGTACTGGAAACACCATATATTTT
NA TRBJ1-3 NA TRBV11-1 CASSASSGNTIYF TGTGCCAGCAGTGCGTCCTCTGGAAACACCATATATTTT
few TRBJ1-2 TRBD1 TRBV2 CASRPTGGFGYGYTF TGTGCCAGCAGGCCTACAGGGGGCTTTGGCTATGGCTACACCTTC
NA TRBJ2-5 NA TRBV10-3 CAIAHSGQNREETQYF TGTGCCATCGCACACTCAGGACAGAACAGGGAAGAGACCCAGTACTTC
NA TRBJ2-1 NA TRBV30 CAWSVPLVSYNEQFF TGTGCCTGGAGTGTACCACTAGTATCCTACAATGAGCAGTTCTTC
NA TRBJ1-4 TRBD1 TRBV6-4 CASSEMAGGEEKLFF TGTGCCAGCAGTGAAATGGCAGGGGGAGAAGAAAAACTGTTTTTT
once TRBJ2-1 TRBD2 TRBV9 CASSVELAGAHNEQFF TGTGCCAGCAGCGTAGAACTAGCGGGAGCCCACAATGAGCAGTTCTTC
NA TRBJ2-7 TRBD1 TRBV5-6 CASRDDRAAYEQYF TGTGCCAGCAGGGACGACAGGGCGGCCTACGAGCAGTACTTC
few TRBJ2-7 TRBD1 TRBV29-1 CSVVPFDRGLHEQYF TGCAGCGTTGTCCCTTTCGACAGGGGGCTCCACGAGCAGTACTTC
NA TRBJ2-7 TRBD2 TRBV9 CASSVGLATGEQYF TGTGCCAGCAGCGTGGGACTAGCCACGGGGGAGCAGTACTTC
NA TRBJ2-5 NA TRBV19 CASSPQAGNWETQYF TGTGCCAGTAGTCCCCAAGCAGGGAATTGGGAGACCCAGTACTTC